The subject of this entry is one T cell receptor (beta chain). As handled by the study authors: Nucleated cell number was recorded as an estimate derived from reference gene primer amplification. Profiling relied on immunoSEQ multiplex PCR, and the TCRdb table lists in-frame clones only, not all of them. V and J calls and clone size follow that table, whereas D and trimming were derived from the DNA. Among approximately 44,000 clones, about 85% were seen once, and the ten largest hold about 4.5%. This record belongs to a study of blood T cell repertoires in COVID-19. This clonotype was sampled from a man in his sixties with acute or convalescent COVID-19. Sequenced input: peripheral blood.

In DNA, the CDR3 is TGTGCCAGCAGTTACAGCGGGCATTACAATGAGCAGTTCTTC. This gives the protein CASSYSGHYNEQFF. V usage is TRBV6-2 or TRBV6-3 and J usage is TRBJ2-1, with D possibly matching TRBD2 (6 bases). CDR3 length: 14 residues. V lost 2 bases to trimming and J lost 4 bases, with 9 bases between them. CDR1 and CDR2 (germline): MNHEY, SVGEGT.